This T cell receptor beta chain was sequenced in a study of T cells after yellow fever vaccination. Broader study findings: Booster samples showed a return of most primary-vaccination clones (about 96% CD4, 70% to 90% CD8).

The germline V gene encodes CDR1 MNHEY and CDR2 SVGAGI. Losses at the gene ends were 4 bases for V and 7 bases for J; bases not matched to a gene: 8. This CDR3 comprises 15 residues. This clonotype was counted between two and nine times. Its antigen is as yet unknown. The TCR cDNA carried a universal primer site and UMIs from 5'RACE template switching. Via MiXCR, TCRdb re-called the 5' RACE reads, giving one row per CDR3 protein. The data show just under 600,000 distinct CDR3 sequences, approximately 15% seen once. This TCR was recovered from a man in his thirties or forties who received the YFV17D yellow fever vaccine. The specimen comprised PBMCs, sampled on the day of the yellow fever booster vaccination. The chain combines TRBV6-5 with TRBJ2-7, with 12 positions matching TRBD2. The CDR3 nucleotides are TGTGCCAGCAGTTTCCCTGGACTAGCGGGATGGGAGCAGTACTTC. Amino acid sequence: CASSFPGLAGWEQYF.